The 28 T cell receptor beta chains reported below all come from one sample, sequenced in a study of CD8+CD57+ T cells in acquired aplastic anemia (dated by TCRdb to 2016 to 2018). Flow cytometry had shown CD8+CD57+ cell expansion in the patients selected for sequencing. The data were produced on an Illumina HiSeq 2000. Genomic DNA served as template for TCR beta VDJ combination and CDR3 sequence profiling. TCRdb applied fastp at Q25 and MiXCR to the public reads, then kept only in-frame beta chains. CDR3 protein sequences are deduplicated, and each keeps its most common genes and DNA. The sample has 150,000 to 200,000 distinct CDR3 sequences on record, about 45% of them singletons. The biggest ten clones account for 1.1% of the sample. The sequenced sample was sorted CD4+, CD8+, or CD8+CD57+ T cells (not recorded which) from PBMCs. The source is a human donor with aplastic anemia.

The chain uses TRBV20-1 and TRBJ2-3; 10 bases are shared with TRBD2. The CDR3 runs to 16 residues. Germline values: CDR1 DFQATT, CDR2 SNEGSKA (reference sequence). V trimming: 8 bases; J trimming: 4 bases; junction bases outside the gene matches: 15. The CDR3 here is CSTPAHLAGDPDTQYF. DNA for the CDR3: TGCAGTACCCCGGCCCATCTAGCGGGGGACCCAGATACGCAGTATTTT.

This chain connects TRBV11-2 to TRBJ2-7; TRBD2 matches at 8 bases. Germline-derived CDR1 and CDR2 are SGHAT and FQNNGV. This CDR3 has 13 residues. V lost 5 bases and J lost 5; bases outside the gene matches: 5. The CDR3: CASSSGGTNEQYF. In DNA form, the CDR3 reads TGTGCCAGCAGCAGCGGGGGCACCAACGAGCAGTACTTC.

This clonotype appeared many times. This CDR3 is CASSLREESSYNEQFF. The CDR3 coding sequence is TGTGCCAGCAGCTTGAGGGAAGAAAGCTCCTACAATGAGCAGTTCTTC. The V and J genes are TRBV7-2 and TRBJ2-1, with D tentatively TRBD2 (5 bases). Trimming removed 3 bases at V and 0 bases at J, with 12 bases between. Germline CDR1 SGHTA, CDR2 FQGNSA. This CDR3 contains 16 residues.

The table lists this clonotype with a few counts. This chain joins TRBV27 and TRBJ1-5, with no clear D. Trimming pared 5 bases from V and 2 bases from J, leaving 7 bases between. The CDR3 consists of 13 residues. Germline V gives CDR1 MNHEY, CDR2 SMNVEV (reference sequence). In DNA, the CDR3 is TGTGCCAGCAGTAGCGGTCGCAATCAGCCCCAGCATTTT. Encoded protein: CASSSGRNQPQHF.

The chain employs TRBV5-1 and TRBJ2-7; D is unclear. The CDR3 length is 14 residues. Trimming pared 0 bases from V and 5 bases from J, leaving 12 bases between. Germline V gives CDR1 SGHRS, CDR2 YFSETQ. The CDR3 region is CASSLEGIRDEQYF. As DNA, the CDR3 is TGCGCCAGCAGCTTGGAGGGAATCCGGGACGAGCAGTACTTC. Complete variable domain (other parts from reference TRBV5-1 and TRBJ2-7): KAGVTQTPRYLIKTRGQQVTLSCSPISGHRSVSWYQQTPGQGLQFLFEYFSETQRNKGNFPGRFSGRQFSNSRSEMNVSTLELGDSALYLCASSLEGIRDEQYFGPGTRLTVT.

The rearrangement links TRBV20-1 to TRBJ2-3; a weak D match, TRBD2 (7 bases). The CDR3 is 14 amino acids. With 6 bases removed from V and 4 bases from J, the gap between germline ends came to 17 bases. Germline values: CDR1 DFQATT, CDR2 SNEGSKA (reference sequence). CDR3 region: CSASAGEGADTQYF. The CDR3 nucleotides are TGCAGTGCCTCAGCCGGGGAGGGGGCAGATACGCAGTATTTT.

This clonotype has at least ten counts. The chain couples TRBV6-1 to TRBJ2-3, with D possibly called TRBD1 or TRBD2 (6 bases each). V was pared by 5 bases and J by 0 bases, with 15 bases between. CDR1 is MNHNS and CDR2 is SASEGT in the germline V gene. The CDR3 has 16 residues. The CDR3 sequence is CASSPWRGKSTDTQYF. CDR3 nucleotides: TGTGCCAGCAGTCCCTGGAGGGGGAAAAGCACAGATACGCAGTATTTT.

This chain links TRBV6-2 or TRBV6-3 with TRBJ2-5; D is perhaps TRBD1 (6 bases). This CDR3 has 17 amino acids. V was shortened by 5 bases and J by 4 bases, with 23 bases between the two germline ends. Germline V gene data show CDR1 as MNHEY and CDR2 as SVGEGT. CDR3 sequence (DNA): TGTGCCAGCAGTCGGACAGATCCTCTAGTTGGGCGAGAGACCCAGTACTTC. It translates to CASSRTDPLVGRETQYF.

The V gene is TRBV20-1, the J gene TRBJ2-7; the match to TRBD1 covers 8 bases. CDR3 size: 13 residues. CDR1 and CDR2 (germline): DFQATT, SNEGSKA (reference sequence). V lost 2 bases and J lost 5; bases outside the gene matches: 5. The CDR3 here is CSARRDRGHEQYF. The DNA for the CDR3 is TGCAGTGCTAGACGCGACAGGGGCCACGAGCAGTACTTC.

The rearrangement joins TRBV11-1 to TRBJ2-3, with no clear D. Germline CDR1 is SGHAT and CDR2 is FQDESV (reference sequence). V was pared by 5 bases and J by 0 bases, with 9 bases between. The CDR3 is made up of 14 amino acids. This CDR3 reads CASSRYPSTDTQYF. The CDR3 DNA sequence: TGTGCCAGCAGCCGTTATCCCAGCACAGATACGCAGTATTTT.

This clonotype has a handful of counts. This chain uses TRBV10-3 with TRBJ2-7; D is possibly TRBD2 (5 bases). The CDR3 is 13 amino acids. V lost 2 bases to trimming and J lost 4 bases, with 9 bases between them. The V gene's germline CDR1 is ENHRY and CDR2 SYGVKD. DNA for the CDR3: TGTGCCATCAGTGAGGGACTCCCGTACGAGCAGTACTTC. Protein: CAISEGLPYEQYF.

This clonotype was seen many times. The V call is TRBV14, the J call TRBJ2-7, with D tentatively TRBD1 or TRBD2 (6 bases each). Trimming removed 4 bases at V and 4 bases at J, with 14 bases between. The CDR3 contains 14 residues. Germline CDR1 SGHDN, CDR2 FVKESK. Here the CDR3 reads CASSPAGGGYEQYF. As DNA, the CDR3 is TGTGCCAGCAGCCCAGCCGGGGGCGGGTACGAGCAGTACTTC. Supplemented by reference TRBV14 and TRBJ2-7, the full variable domain reads EAGVTQFPSHSVIEKGQTVTLRCDPISGHDNLYWYRRVMGKEIKFLLHFVKESKQDESGMPNNRFLAERTGGTYSTLKVQPAELEDSGVYFCASSPAGGGYEQYFGPGTRLTVT.

J is TRBJ1-2 and V is TRBV12-3 or TRBV12-4, with no clear D. V gave up 7 bases and J gave up 0 bases, with 9 bases separating them. The CDR3 contains 13 residues. CDR3 DNA: TGTGCCAGCACCTTATGTGCTAACTATGGCTACACCTTC. Protein product: CASTLCANYGYTF.

This clonotype came up a few times. V is TRBV29-1 and J is TRBJ2-2; 8 bases are shared with TRBD2. The V gene's germline CDR1 is SQVTM and CDR2 ANQGSEA. The CDR3 spans 15 residues. Germline trimming cut 7 bases from V and 5 bases from J; bases unmatched to any gene: 12. The CDR3 coding sequence is TGCAGCGCCGTACGCGGGGGGCTAAGTACCGGGGAGCTGTTTTTT. Translation: CSAVRGGLSTGELFF.

The rearrangement links TRBV20-1 to TRBJ2-5; D unresolved. CDR3 length equals 14 residues. The germline V gene encodes CDR1 DFQATT and CDR2 SNEGSKA (reference sequence). The V gene lost 2 bases and the J gene lost 1 base, with 11 bases spanning the gap. The CDR3 DNA is TGCAGTGCTAGATTAGAGGTGGGCCAAGAGACCCAGTACTTC. It codes for CSARLEVGQETQYF.

For this clonotype: Since a much larger clone is just one base distant, this may be a read error. The V gene is TRBV3-1, the J gene TRBJ2-7, with D perhaps matching TRBD2 (7 bases). CDR1 LGHDT and CDR2 YNNKEL come from the germline V gene (reference sequence). The V gene lost 1 base and the J gene lost 5 bases, with 18 bases spanning the gap. This CDR3 comprises 16 residues. The CDR3 DNA is TGTGCCAGCAGCCAAGTTTTACTAGGGGGGGGGAACGAGCAGTACTTC. It is translated as CASSQVLLGGGNEQYF.

This clonotype appeared a few times. The chain combines TRBV27 with TRBJ2-2; 11 bases match TRBD2. V shed 10 bases, J shed 1 base, and the junction held 14 bases outside the gene matches. This CDR3 region has 18 residues. CDR1 and CDR2 from the germline V gene are MNHEY and SMNVEV (reference sequence). CDR3: CANLRGASGGRNTGELFF. In DNA form, the CDR3 reads TGTGCCAACCTACGCGGGGCTAGCGGGGGGAGGAACACCGGGGAGCTGTTTTTT.

This clonotype has a count of ten or more. V usage is TRBV7-9 and J usage is TRBJ2-2, with D perhaps TRBD1 or TRBD2 (5 bases each). The CDR3 totals 13 residues. Per the germline V gene, CDR1 is SEHNR and CDR2 is FQNEAQ (reference sequence). The V end was cut by 7 bases, the J end by 6 bases, with 12 bases between. CDR3 bases: TGTGCCAGCACCCTCGAGGGGTCCGGGGAGCTGTTTTTT. It translates to CASTLEGSGELFF.

In this sample, this clonotype turned up many times. The chain couples TRBV19 to TRBJ2-1; D might be TRBD1 (5 bases). This CDR3 contains 14 residues. V lost 5 bases and J 5 bases, leaving 13 bases between the germline ends. CDR1 and CDR2 from the germline V gene are LNHDA and SQIVND (reference sequence). Written as DNA, the CDR3 is TGTGCCAGTAGTTCATACACAGGAAACAATGAGCAGTTCTTC. This translates into CASSSYTGNNEQFF.

This clonotype has only a few counts. CDR3 bases: TGTGCCAGCAGTATCTATAGCGGCCCCTCCTACAATGAGCAGTTCTTC. Amino acid sequence: CASSIYSGPSYNEQFF. This chain connects TRBV6-1 to TRBJ2-1; D may be TRBD2 (6 bases). The CDR3 spans 16 residues. Germline assignment: CDR1 MNHNS and CDR2 SASEGT. V lost 5 bases, J lost 0 bases, and 14 bases lay in between.

This clonotype was recorded at least ten times. This chain connects TRBV7-7 to TRBJ2-5; 9 nucleotides match TRBD1. CDR3 size: 15 residues. The V segment lost 8 bases and the J segment 2 bases; nucleotides outside the gene matches: 9. Germline values: CDR1 SSHAT, CDR2 FNYEAQ (reference sequence). The DNA of the CDR3 is TGTGCCAGCCCCAAGGACAGGGGACGACAAGAGACCCAGTACTTC. Encoded protein: CASPKDRGRQETQYF.

The chain combines TRBV20-1 with TRBJ2-5; D tentatively fits TRBD1 or TRBD2 (5 bases each). V was cut by 5 bases and J by 3 bases, with 16 bases left in between. The CDR3 is 14 amino acids. Germline CDR1 reads DFQATT; CDR2 reads SNEGSKA (reference sequence). CDR3 DNA: TGCAGTGCTCGGGGCGGAGGAGCGGAAGAGACCCAGTACTTC. The encoded protein is CSARGGGAEETQYF.

This chain uses TRBV6-1 with TRBJ2-5; 12 bases agree with TRBD2. The germline V gene has CDR1 MNHNS and CDR2 SASEGT. Losses at the gene ends were 6 bases for V and 0 bases for J; bases not matched to a gene: 14. The CDR3 spans 19 residues. CDR3 coding DNA: TGTGCCAGCAGGCCTTACGGACTAGCGGGGACACTGTACCAAGAGACCCAGTACTTC. Translation: CASRPYGLAGTLYQETQYF.

The V gene is TRBV7-6, the J gene TRBJ2-7, with 9 positions matching TRBD1. Germline assignment: CDR1 SGHVS and CDR2 FNYEAQ. The CDR3 loop spans 15 amino acids. Trimming cost V 2 bases and J 4 bases; bases outside gene matches: 6. The CDR3 DNA reads TGTGCCAGCAGCTTATCTACAGGGGGCGTGTACGAGCAGTACTTC. Amino acid sequence: CASSLSTGGVYEQYF.

At least ten counts were recorded for this clonotype. The chain combines TRBV15 with TRBJ2-2; TRBD1 matches 12 bases. The germline V gene has CDR1 LNHNV and CDR2 YYDKDF (reference sequence). The CDR3 runs to 19 residues. V lost 3 bases to trimming and J lost 0 bases; unmatched junction nucleotides: 8. The CDR3 is CATSRARDRGPANTGELFF. The CDR3 bases are TGTGCCACCAGCAGGGCCAGGGACAGGGGGCCCGCGAACACCGGGGAGCTGTTTTTT.

Only a few counts were recorded for this clonotype. The V call is TRBV4-2, the J call TRBJ1-1; D might be TRBD1 (5 bases). This CDR3 comprises 16 residues. Germline assignment: CDR1 LGHNA and CDR2 YNFKEQ. Trimming pared 3 bases from V and 4 bases from J, leaving 18 bases between. The CDR3 sequence: CASSQGITGDGTEAFF. The CDR3 coding sequence is TGTGCCAGCAGCCAGGGAATTACGGGGGATGGCACTGAAGCTTTCTTT.

As regards this clonotype: A much larger clone differs by one base, so this may be a read error. As the CDR3 is not closed by the conserved phenylalanine or tryptophan, this likely results from a read error. The chain couples TRBV3-1 to TRBJ2-7, with unresolved D. V lost 3 bases to trimming and J lost 1 base, with 10 bases between them. This CDR3 spans 14 amino acids. The germline V gene has CDR1 LGHDT and CDR2 YNNKEL (reference sequence). The DNA of the CDR3 is TGTGCCAGCAGCCAGCCAGGCAGATCCTACGAGCAGTACTCC. Protein sequence: CASSQPGRSYEQYS.

Worth noting for this clonotype: This clone may be a read error of a much larger clone one base away. The limits of the CDR3 on the DNA are not certain, so only TCRdb's listed CDR3 is given. This chain links TRBV5-1 with TRBJ2-1; the table calls TRBD2, which could not be checked here. The CDR3 is made up of 16 amino acids, end residues included. Germline V gene sequence: CDR1 SGHRS, CDR2 YFSETQ. This chain's CDR3 is CASSLVGAGAYNERFF.